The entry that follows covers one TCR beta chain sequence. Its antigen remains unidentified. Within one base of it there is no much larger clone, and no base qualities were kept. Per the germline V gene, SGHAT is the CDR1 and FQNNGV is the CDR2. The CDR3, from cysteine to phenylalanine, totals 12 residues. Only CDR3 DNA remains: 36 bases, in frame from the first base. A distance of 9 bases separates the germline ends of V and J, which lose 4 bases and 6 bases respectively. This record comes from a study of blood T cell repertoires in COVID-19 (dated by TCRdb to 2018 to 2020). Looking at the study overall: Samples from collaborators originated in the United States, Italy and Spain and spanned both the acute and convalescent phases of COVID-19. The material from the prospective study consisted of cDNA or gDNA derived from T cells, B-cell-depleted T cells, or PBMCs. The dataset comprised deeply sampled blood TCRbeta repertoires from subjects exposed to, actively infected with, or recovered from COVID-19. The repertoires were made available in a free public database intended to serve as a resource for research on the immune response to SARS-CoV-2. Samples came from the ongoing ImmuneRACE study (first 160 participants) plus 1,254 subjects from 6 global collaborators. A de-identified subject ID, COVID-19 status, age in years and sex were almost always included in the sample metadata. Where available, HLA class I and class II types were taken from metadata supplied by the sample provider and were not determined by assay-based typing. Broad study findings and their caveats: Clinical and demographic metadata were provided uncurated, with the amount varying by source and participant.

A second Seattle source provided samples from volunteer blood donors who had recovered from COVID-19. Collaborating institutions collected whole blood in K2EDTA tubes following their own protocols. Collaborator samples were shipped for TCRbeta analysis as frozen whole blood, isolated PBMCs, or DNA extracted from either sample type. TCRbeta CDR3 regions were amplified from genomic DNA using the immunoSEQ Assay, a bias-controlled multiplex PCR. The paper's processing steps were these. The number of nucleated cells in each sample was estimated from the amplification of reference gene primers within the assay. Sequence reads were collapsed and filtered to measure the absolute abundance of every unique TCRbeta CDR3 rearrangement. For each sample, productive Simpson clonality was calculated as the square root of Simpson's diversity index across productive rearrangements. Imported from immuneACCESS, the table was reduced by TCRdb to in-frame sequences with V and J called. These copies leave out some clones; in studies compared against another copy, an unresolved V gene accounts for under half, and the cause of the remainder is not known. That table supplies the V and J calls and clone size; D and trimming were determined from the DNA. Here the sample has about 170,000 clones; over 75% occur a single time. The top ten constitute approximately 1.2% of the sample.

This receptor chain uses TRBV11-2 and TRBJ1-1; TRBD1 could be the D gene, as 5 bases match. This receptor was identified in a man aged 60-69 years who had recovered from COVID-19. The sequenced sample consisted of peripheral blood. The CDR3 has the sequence CASSSGLAEAFF. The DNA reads TGTGCCAGCAGCTCAGGGTTGGCTGAAGCTTTCTTT.